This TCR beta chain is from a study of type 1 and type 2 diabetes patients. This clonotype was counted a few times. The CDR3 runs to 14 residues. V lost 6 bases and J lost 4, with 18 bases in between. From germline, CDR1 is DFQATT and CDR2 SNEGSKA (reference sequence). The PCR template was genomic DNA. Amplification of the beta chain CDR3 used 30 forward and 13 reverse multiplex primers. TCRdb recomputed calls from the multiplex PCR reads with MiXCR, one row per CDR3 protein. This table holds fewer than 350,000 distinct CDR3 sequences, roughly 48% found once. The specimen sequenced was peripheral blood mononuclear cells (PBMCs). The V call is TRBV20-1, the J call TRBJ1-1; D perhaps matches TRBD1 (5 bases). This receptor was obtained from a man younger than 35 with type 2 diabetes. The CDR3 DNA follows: TGCAGTGCCACATCCCAGGGTCAGGGCACTGAAGCTTTCTTT. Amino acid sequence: CSATSQGQGTEAFF.